The present T cell receptor beta chain was sequenced within a study of cytomegalovirus exposure and HLA in healthy donors. For the study at large: Earlier, 150 million to 200 million T cells were analyzed, and more than 100 million unique TCR beta sequences were found among them. HLA-typed donors were the source of around 80 million unique TCRs, which an early data release held.

Primers included in the PCR were 60 Vbeta and 13 Jbeta primers. The table came from immunoSEQ multiplex PCR; TCRdb's copy has only in-frame clones and leaves some out. The sample contains some 150,000 clones, around 77% of which appear only once. Of note for this clone: The antigen remains undetermined.

The CDR3 consists of 18 residues. The germline V gene has CDR1 SGHVS and CDR2 FNYEAQ. The V and J ends lost 0 bases and 4 bases, in that order; junction bases with no gene match: 7. Study-wide results and limits: The dataset shows that most TCR sequences were rare, while some public TCRs occurred in many donors. Prior analysis indicated that the majority of TCR beta V segments exhibited productivity approximately 90% or approximately 30% of the time.

The source material was PBMCs. The chain has TRBV7-6 and TRBJ2-5; the match to TRBD2 covers 14 bases. This clonotype was obtained from a woman in her 50s in good health and CMV-seronegative. The CDR3 DNA reads TGTGCCAGCAGCTTAGCCTCGGGACTAGCGGGGGAGAGAGAGACCCAGTACTTC. Protein product: CASSLASGLAGERETQYF.